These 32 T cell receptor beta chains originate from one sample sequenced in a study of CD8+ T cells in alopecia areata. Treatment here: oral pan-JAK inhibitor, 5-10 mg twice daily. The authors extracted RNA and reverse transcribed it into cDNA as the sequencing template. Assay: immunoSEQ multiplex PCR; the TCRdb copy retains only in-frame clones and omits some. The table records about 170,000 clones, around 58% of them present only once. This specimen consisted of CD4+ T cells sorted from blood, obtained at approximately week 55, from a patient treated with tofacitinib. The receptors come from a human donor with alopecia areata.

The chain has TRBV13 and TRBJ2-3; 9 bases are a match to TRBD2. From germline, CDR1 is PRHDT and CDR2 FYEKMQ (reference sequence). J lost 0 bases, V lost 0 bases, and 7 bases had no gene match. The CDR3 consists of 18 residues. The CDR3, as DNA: TGTGCCAGCAGCTTAGGATCCCGACTAGCGGCTAGCACAGATACGCAGTATTTT. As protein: CASSLGSRLAASTDTQYF.

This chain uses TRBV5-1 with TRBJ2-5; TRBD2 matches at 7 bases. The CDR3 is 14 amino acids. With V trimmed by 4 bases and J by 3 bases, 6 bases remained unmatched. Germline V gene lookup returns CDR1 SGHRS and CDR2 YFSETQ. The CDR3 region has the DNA TGCGCCAGCAGCCAAACTAGCGCGAAAGAGACCCAGTACTTC. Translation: CASSQTSAKETQYF.

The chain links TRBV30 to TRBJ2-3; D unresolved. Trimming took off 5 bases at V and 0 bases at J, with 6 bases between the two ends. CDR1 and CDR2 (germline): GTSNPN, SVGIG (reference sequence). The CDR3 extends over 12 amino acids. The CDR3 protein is CAWDESTDTQYF. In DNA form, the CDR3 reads TGTGCCTGGGACGAAAGCACAGATACGCAGTATTTT. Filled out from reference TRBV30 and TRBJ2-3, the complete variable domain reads SQTIHQWPATLVQPVGSPLSLECTVEGTSNPNLYWYRQAAGRGLQLLFYSVGIGQISSEVPQNLSASRPQDRQFILSSKKLLLSDSGFYLCAWDESTDTQYFGPGTRLTVL.

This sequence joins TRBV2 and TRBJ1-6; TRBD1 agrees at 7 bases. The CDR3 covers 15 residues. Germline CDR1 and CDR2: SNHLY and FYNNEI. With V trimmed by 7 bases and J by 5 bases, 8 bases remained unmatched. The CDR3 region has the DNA TGTGCCAGCAAGCAAACAGGGGAGGATAATTCACCCCTCCACTTT. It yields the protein CASKQTGEDNSPLHF.

The DNA of the CDR3 is TGCAGCGCGCTACAGGGGATCTCCTACAATGAGCAGTTCTTC. Amino acid sequence: CSALQGISYNEQFF. This chain uses TRBV29-1 with TRBJ2-1; 7 bases are a match to TRBD1. J gave up 0 bases and V 7 bases, and 6 bases lay outside the gene matches. The CDR3 has 14 residues. Germline assignment: CDR1 SQVTM and CDR2 ANQGSEA.

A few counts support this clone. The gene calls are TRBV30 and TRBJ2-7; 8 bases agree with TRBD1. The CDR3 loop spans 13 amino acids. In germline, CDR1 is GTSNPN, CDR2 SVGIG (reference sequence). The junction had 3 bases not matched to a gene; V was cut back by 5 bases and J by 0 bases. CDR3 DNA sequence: TGTGCCTGGGACAGGGGACTCTCCTACGAGCAGTACTTC. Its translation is CAWDRGLSYEQYF.

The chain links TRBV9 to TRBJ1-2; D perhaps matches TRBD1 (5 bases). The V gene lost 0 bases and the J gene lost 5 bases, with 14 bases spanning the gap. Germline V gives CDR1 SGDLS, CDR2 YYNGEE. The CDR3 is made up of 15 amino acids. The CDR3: CASSVAGGFEYGYTF. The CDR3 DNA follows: TGTGCCAGCAGCGTAGCTGGGGGATTCGAATATGGCTACACCTTC.

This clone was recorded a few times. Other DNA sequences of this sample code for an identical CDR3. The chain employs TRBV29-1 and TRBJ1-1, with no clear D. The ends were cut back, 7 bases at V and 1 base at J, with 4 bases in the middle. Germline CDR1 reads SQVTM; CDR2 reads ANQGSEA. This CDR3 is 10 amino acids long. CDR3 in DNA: TGCAGCGGTCAGAACACTGAAGCTTTCTTT. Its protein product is CSGQNTEAFF.

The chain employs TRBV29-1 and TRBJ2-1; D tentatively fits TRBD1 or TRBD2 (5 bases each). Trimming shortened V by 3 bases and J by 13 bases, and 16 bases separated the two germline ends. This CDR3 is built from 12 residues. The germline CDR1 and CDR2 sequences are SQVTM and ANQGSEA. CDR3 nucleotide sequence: TGCAGCGTTGATCCGGGACCCCCGAAACAGTTCTTC. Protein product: CSVDPGPPKQFF.

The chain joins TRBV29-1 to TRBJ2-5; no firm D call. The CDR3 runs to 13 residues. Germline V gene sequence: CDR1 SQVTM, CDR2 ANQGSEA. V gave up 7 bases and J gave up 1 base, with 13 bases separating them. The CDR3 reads CSGEATIQETQYF. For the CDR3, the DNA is TGCAGCGGGGAAGCAACCATCCAAGAGACCCAGTACTTC.

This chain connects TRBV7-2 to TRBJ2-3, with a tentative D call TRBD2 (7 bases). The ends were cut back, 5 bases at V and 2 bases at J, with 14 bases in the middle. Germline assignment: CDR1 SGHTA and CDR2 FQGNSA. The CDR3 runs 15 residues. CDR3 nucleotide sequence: TGTGCCAGCAGCCCCAAGCGGGGACACACAGATACGCAGTATTTT. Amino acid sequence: CASSPKRGHTDTQYF.

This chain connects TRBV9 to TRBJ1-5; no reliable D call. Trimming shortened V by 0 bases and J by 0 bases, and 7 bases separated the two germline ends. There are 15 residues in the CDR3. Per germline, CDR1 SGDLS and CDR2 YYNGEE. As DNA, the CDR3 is TGTGCCAGCAGCGTAGGGGTAAATAGCAATCAGCCCCAGCATTTT. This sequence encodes CASSVGVNSNQPQHF.

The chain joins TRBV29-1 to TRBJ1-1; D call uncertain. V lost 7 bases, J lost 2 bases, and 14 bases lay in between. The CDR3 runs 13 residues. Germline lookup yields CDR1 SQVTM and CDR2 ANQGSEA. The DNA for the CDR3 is TGCAGCGCCGGGCCCGTCTTCAACACTGAAGCTTTCTTT. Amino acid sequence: CSAGPVFNTEAFF.

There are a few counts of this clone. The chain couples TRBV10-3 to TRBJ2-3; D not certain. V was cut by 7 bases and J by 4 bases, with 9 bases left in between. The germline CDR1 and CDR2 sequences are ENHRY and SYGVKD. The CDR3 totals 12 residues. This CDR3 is CAINPGPDTQYF. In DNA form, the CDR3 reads TGTGCCATCAATCCGGGCCCAGATACGCAGTATTTT.

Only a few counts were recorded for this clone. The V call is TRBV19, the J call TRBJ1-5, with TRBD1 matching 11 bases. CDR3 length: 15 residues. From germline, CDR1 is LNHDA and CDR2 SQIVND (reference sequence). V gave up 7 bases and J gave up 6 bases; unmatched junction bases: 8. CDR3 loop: CASNTGQGAIQPQHF. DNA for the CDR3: TGTGCCAGTAACACCGGACAGGGGGCGATTCAGCCCCAGCATTTT.

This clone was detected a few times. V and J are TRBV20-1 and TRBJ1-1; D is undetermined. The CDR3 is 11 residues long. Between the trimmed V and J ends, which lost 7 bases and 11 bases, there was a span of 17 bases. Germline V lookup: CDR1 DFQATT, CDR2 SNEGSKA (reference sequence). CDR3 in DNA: TGCAGTGGAGACCCTCAACTGTGGGCTTTCTTT. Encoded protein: CSGDPQLWAFF.

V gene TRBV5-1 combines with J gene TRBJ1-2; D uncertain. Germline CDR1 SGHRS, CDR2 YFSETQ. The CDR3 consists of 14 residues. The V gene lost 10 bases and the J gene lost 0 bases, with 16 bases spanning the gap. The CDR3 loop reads CASRASETNYGYTF. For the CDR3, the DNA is TGCGCCTCGCGGGCCTCGGAAACTAACTATGGCTACACCTTC.

This CDR3 is CASRAYRDSTEAFF. The CDR3 nucleotides are TGTGCCAGCAGAGCTTACAGGGATAGCACTGAAGCTTTCTTT. V usage is TRBV7-3 and J usage is TRBJ1-1; D possibly corresponds to TRBD1 (6 bases). The CDR3 contains 14 residues. From germline, CDR1 is SGHTA and CDR2 FQGTGA. Trimming removed 6 bases at V and 4 bases at J, with 15 bases between.

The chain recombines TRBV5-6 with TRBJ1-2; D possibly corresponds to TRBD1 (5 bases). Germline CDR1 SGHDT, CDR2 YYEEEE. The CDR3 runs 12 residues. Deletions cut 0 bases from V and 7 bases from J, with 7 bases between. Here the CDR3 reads CASSLVRGGYTF. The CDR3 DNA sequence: TGTGCCAGCAGCTTGGTGAGGGGTGGCTACACCTTC.

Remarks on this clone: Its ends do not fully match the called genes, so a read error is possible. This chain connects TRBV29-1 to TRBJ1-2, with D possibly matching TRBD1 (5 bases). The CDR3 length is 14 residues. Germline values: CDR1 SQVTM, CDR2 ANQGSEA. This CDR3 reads CSVDIFAGNSGYTF. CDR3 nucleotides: TGCAGCGTTGACATTTTCGCAGGGAACTCTGGCTACACCTTC.

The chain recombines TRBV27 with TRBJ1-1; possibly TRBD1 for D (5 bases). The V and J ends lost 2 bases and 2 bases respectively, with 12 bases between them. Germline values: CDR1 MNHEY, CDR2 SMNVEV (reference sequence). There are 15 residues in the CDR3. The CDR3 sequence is CASSLAGRLNTEAFF. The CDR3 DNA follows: TGTGCCAGCAGTTTAGCGGGACGGTTAAACACTGAAGCTTTCTTT.

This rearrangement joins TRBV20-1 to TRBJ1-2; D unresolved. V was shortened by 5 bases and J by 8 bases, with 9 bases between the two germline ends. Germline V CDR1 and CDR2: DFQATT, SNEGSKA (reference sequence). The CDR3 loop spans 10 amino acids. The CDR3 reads CSALSLGYTF. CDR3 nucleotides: TGCAGTGCTCTTTCCCTGGGCTACACCTTC.

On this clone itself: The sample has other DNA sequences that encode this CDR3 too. CDR3 sequence reads: CSVGTSGSYEQYF. DNA of the CDR3: TGCAGCGTTGGGACTAGCGGATCCTACGAGCAGTACTTC. V is TRBV29-1 and J is TRBJ2-7, with 10 nucleotides matching TRBD2. V trimming: 4 bases; J trimming: 1 base; junction bases outside the gene matches: 1. This CDR3 is built from 13 residues. Germline-derived CDR1 and CDR2 are SQVTM and ANQGSEA.

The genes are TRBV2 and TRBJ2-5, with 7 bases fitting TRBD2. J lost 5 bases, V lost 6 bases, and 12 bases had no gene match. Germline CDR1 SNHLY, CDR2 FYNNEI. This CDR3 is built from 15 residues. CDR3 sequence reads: CASRRVGGYEETQYF. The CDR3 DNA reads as TGTGCCAGCAGGCGGGTCGGGGGGTACGAGGAGACCCAGTACTTC.

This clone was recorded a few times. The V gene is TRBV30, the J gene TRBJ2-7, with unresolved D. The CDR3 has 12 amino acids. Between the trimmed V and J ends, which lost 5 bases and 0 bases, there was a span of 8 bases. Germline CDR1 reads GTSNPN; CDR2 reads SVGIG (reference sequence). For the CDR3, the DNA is TGTGCCTGGTCAACAGACTCCTACGAGCAGTACTTC. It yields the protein CAWSTDSYEQYF.

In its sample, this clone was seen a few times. CDR3 nucleotides: TGCAGCGTTGGGGGGGACACAGGGACTGGGGCCAACGTCCTGACTTTC. Its translation is CSVGGDTGTGANVLTF. This chain connects TRBV29-1 to TRBJ2-6; TRBD1 or TRBD2 may be the D gene (6 bases each). CDR1 is SQVTM, CDR2 ANQGSEA, per germline. The CDR3 covers 16 residues. The V end was cut by 4 bases, the J end by 2 bases, with 15 bases between.

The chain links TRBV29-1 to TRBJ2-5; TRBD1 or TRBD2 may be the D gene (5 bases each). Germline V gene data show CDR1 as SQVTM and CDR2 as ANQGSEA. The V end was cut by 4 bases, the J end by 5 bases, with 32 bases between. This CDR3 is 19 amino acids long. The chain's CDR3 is CSVVRTPSEVGGKRETQYF. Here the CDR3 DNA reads TGCAGCGTTGTTCGTACGCCGAGCGAGGTTGGGGGTAAGCGTGAGACCCAGTACTTC.

The CDR3 is CASSPLAREEGYTF. Here the CDR3 DNA reads TGCGCCAGCAGCCCCTTAGCCAGGGAGGAAGGCTACACCTTC. The chain joins TRBV5-1 to TRBJ1-2; tentatively, D is TRBD1 (5 bases). This CDR3 comprises 14 residues. The germline V and J ends were trimmed by 4 bases and 8 bases, with 18 bases remaining between them. Germline CDR1 is SGHRS and CDR2 is YFSETQ.

CDR3 in amino acids: CASSPGQPMNTEAFF. The CDR3 bases are TGTGCCAGCTCACCTGGCCAGCCTATGAACACTGAAGCTTTCTTT. J is TRBJ1-1 and V is TRBV18; D ambiguous. V was clipped by 3 bases and J by 0 bases, with 11 bases between them. The V gene's germline CDR1 is KGHSH and CDR2 LQKENI. This CDR3 spans 15 amino acids.

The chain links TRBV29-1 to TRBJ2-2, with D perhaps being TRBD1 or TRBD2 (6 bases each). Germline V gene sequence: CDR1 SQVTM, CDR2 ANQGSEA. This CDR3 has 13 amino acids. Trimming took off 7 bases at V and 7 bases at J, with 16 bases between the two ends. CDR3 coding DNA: TGCAGCGGTGCACGGGGGCGCATCGGGGAGCTGTTTTTT. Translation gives CSGARGRIGELFF.

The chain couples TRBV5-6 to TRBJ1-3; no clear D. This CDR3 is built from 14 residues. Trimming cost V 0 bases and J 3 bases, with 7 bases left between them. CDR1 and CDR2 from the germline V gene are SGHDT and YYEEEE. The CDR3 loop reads CASSLGGIGNTIYF. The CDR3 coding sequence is TGTGCCAGCAGCTTGGGCGGGATTGGAAACACCATATATTTT. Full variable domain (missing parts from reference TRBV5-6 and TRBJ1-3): DAGVTQSPTHLIKTRGQQVTLRCSPKSGHDTVSWYQQALGQGPQFIFQYYEEEERQRGNFPDRFSGHQFPNYSSELNVNALLLGDSALYLCASSLGGIGNTIYFGEGSWLTVV.

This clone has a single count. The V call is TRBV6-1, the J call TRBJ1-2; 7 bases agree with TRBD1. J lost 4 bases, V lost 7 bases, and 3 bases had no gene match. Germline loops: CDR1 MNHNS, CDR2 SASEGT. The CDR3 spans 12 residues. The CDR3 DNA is TGTGCCAGCAACAGGGGAGGCTATGGCTACACCTTC. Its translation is CASNRGGYGYTF.